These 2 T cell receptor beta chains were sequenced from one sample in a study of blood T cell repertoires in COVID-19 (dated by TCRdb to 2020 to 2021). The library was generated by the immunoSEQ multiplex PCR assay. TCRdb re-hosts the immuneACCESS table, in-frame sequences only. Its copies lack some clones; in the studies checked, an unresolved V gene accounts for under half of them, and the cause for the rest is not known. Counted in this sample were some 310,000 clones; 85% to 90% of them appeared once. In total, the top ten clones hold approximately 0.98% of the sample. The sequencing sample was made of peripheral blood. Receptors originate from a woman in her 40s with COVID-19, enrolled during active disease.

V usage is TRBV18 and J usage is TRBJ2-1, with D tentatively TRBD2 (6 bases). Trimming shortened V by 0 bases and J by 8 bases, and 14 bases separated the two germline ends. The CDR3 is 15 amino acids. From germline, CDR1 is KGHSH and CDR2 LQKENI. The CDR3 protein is CASSPPSLGGDEQFF. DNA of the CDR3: TGTGCCAGCTCACCACCGAGCCTAGGAGGGGATGAGCAGTTCTTC. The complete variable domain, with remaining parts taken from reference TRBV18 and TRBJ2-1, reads NAGVMQNPRHLVRRRGQEARLRCSPMKGHSHVYWYRQLPEEGLKFMVYLQKENIIDESGMPKERFSAEFPKEGPSILRIQQVVRGDSAAYFCASSPPSLGGDEQFFGPGTRLTVL.

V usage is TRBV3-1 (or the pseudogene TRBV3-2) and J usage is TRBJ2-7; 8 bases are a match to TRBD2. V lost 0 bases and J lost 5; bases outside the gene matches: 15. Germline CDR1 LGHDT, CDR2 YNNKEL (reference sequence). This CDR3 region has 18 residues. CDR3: CASSQEVAGGPLFDEQYF. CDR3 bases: TGTGCCAGCAGCCAAGAAGTGGCGGGGGGCCCTCTGTTCGACGAGCAGTACTTC.